This is a list of T cell receptor beta chains from one sample in a study of long-term antiretroviral therapy in people with HIV. Produced via immunoSEQ multiplex PCR; TCRdb's table is partial and in-frame only. The sample has 9,500 to 15,000 clones; around 76% are singletons. Sequencing used unsorted PBMCs, obtained just over 8 years after starting antiretroviral therapy. The source is a man aged 50-59 years with HIV. Both conserved end residues are part of each CDR3. The D gene is left open where the match is weak. Not all rows give a size; the values are once, few, many and, for expanded clones, a class.

size: -; V: TRBV6-5; D: -; J: TRBJ1-2; DNA: TGTGCCAGCAGTTACTCTGGAGGGAATCCCTTGGGCTACACCTTC; CDR3: CASSYSGGNPLGYTF
size: -; V: TRBV27; D: TRBD2; J: TRBJ2-1; DNA: TGTGCCAGCAGTTCAGGACTAGCGGGGGGGGGTGAGCAGTTCTTC; CDR3: CASSSGLAGGGEQFF
size: -; V: TRBV19; D: -; J: TRBJ2-1; DNA: TGTGCCAGTAGTATAAGGAGCGGTATTAATGAGCAGTTCTTC; CDR3: CASSIRSGINEQFF
size: -; V: TRBV4-1; D: TRBD2; J: TRBJ2-5; DNA: TGCGCCAGCAGCCAAGAAGGGTTAGCGGGGGTAGAGACCCAGTACTTC; CDR3: CASSQEGLAGVETQYF
size: few; V: TRBV6-5; D: -; J: TRBJ1-1; DNA: TGTGCCAGCATTCTGTCCGCCGGGAACACTGAAGCTTTCTTT; CDR3: CASILSAGNTEAFF
size: once; V: TRBV30; D: TRBD1; J: TRBJ2-2; DNA: TGTGCCTGGAGGCTTACAGGGGCCGGGGAGCTGTTTTTT; CDR3: CAWRLTGAGELFF
size: -; V: TRBV4-1; D: -; J: TRBJ1-2; DNA: TGCGCCAGCAGCCAAGAATATCCGGATTCCTATGGCTACACCTTC; CDR3: CASSQEYPDSYGYTF
size: -; V: TRBV19; D: TRBD2; J: TRBJ2-3; DNA: TGTGCCAGTAGTGGAGCTAGCGGGGGGCCCGATGGGGATACGCAGTATTTT; CDR3: CASSGASGGPDGDTQYF
size: -; V: TRBV9; D: TRBD1; J: TRBJ1-1; DNA: TGTGCCAGCAGCGTAATAGAGGGGGCAGAGACTGAAGCTTTCTTT; CDR3: CASSVIEGAETEAFF
size: -; V: TRBV27; D: -; J: TRBJ2-3; DNA: TGTGCCAGCAGTTCCCTGACAGGGAGGGCAATAACAGATACGCAGTATTTT; CDR3: CASSSLTGRAITDTQYF
size: few; V: TRBV5-4; D: TRBD2; J: TRBJ2-2; DNA: TGTGCCAGCAGCTTGGAGACTAGCGACACCGGGGAGCTGTTTTTT; CDR3: CASSLETSDTGELFF
size: once; V: TRBV15; D: TRBD1; J: TRBJ1-5; DNA: TGTGCCACCAGCCCGGGACAGGATAGCAATCAGCCCCAGCATTTT; CDR3: CATSPGQDSNQPQHF
size: -; V: TRBV29-1; D: -; J: TRBJ2-1; DNA: TGCAGCGTTGGAAAGAGCTACTATGAGCAGTTCTTC; CDR3: CSVGKSYYEQFF
size: -; V: TRBV27; D: -; J: TRBJ2-7; DNA: TGTGCCAGCAGTTTAGCGGGAAACGAGCAGTACTTC; CDR3: CASSLAGNEQYF
size: -; V: TRBV27; D: -; J: TRBJ1-2; DNA: TGTGCCAGCAGCCCCATAGGGGAGTATGGCTACACCTTC; CDR3: CASSPIGEYGYTF
size: -; V: TRBV6-1; D: -; J: TRBJ1-1; DNA: TGTGCCAGCAGGGACAACACTGAAGCTTTCTTT; CDR3: CASRDNTEAFF
size: once; V: TRBV4-1; D: -; J: TRBJ1-4; DNA: TGCGCCAGCAGCCAAACGACCCGAAGCAGGGGAGGTGAAAAACTGTTTTTT; CDR3: CASSQTTRSRGGEKLFF
size: -; V: TRBV4-1; D: TRBD1; J: TRBJ2-5; DNA: TGCGCCAGCAGCCAGTGGGACAGTCAAGAGACCCAGTACTTC; CDR3: CASSQWDSQETQYF
size: -; V: TRBV29-1; D: -; J: TRBJ2-7; DNA: TGCAGCGTACAAGTAACCTACGAGCAGTACTTC; CDR3: CSVQVTYEQYF
size: -; V: TRBV7-9; D: TRBD1; J: TRBJ2-3; DNA: TGTGCCAGCAGCTTAGTGACAGGGTCCACAGATACGCAGTATTTT; CDR3: CASSLVTGSTDTQYF
size: -; V: TRBV7-8; D: -; J: TRBJ2-7; DNA: TGTGCCAGCAGCCCGCCGGGCTCCTACGAGCAGTACTTC; CDR3: CASSPPGSYEQYF
size: -; V: TRBV19; D: TRBD1; J: TRBJ1-1; DNA: TGTGCCAGTAGCCCAGGGGGAAAACACACTGAAGCTTTCTTT; CDR3: CASSPGGKHTEAFF
size: -; V: TRBV6-4; D: TRBD2; J: TRBJ2-3; DNA: TGTGCCAGCAGTCTGACGGGACTAGCGTCAGATACGCAGTATTTT; CDR3: CASSLTGLASDTQYF
size: -; V: TRBV29-1; D: -; J: TRBJ1-2; DNA: TGCAGCGTACCCGGGGGGGCGGATGGCTACACCTTC; CDR3: CSVPGGADGYTF
size: -; V: TRBV25-1; D: -; J: TRBJ1-1; DNA: TGTGCCAGCAGTGAGACCGGAGGGGGGCTAGCGAACACTGAAGCTTTCTTT; CDR3: CASSETGGGLANTEAFF
size: -; V: TRBV10-2; D: -; J: TRBJ2-2; DNA: TGCGCCAGCTCAGAACAGATGAACACCGGGGAGCTGTTTTTT; CDR3: CASSEQMNTGELFF
size: -; V: TRBV6-6; D: TRBD1; J: TRBJ2-7; DNA: TGTGCCAGCAGTTACGCCCGGACAGGGGTGTACGAGCAGTACTTC; CDR3: CASSYARTGVYEQYF
size: -; V: TRBV11-2; D: -; J: TRBJ1-3; DNA: TGTGCCAGCAGCTACTCTTGGGGGGCTGGAAACACCATATATTTT; CDR3: CASSYSWGAGNTIYF
size: -; V: TRBV13; D: -; J: TRBJ1-2; DNA: TGTGCCAGCAGCTCCACCGGACCACTGTATGGCTACACCTTC; CDR3: CASSSTGPLYGYTF
size: once; V: TRBV27; D: -; J: TRBJ1-5; DNA: TGTGCCAGCAGTCCAGTGGGGGGAAATCAGCCCCAGCATTTT; CDR3: CASSPVGGNQPQHF
size: -; V: TRBV11-2; D: -; J: TRBJ2-3; DNA: TGTGCCAGCAGCTTATTGCCTTTCACAGATACGCAGTATTTT; CDR3: CASSLLPFTDTQYF
size: -; V: TRBV30; D: -; J: TRBJ1-5; DNA: TGTGCCTGGAGTTGGGGATGGAATCAGCCCCAGCATTTT; CDR3: CAWSWGWNQPQHF
size: -; V: TRBV27; D: -; J: TRBJ2-2; DNA: TGTGCCAGCAGTTCCGGGGGACTTAACACCGGGGAGCTGTTTTTT; CDR3: CASSSGGLNTGELFF
size: few; V: TRBV5-6; D: -; J: TRBJ1-2; DNA: TGTGCCAGCAGCTTGGCCCAAGGGACCTATGGCTACACCTTC; CDR3: CASSLAQGTYGYTF
size: -; V: TRBV19; D: TRBD2; J: TRBJ2-7; DNA: TGTGCCAGTAGTATAATAGCGGGCAACTACGAGCAGTACTTC; CDR3: CASSIIAGNYEQYF
size: -; V: TRBV4-1; D: TRBD1; J: TRBJ1-2; DNA: TGCGCCAGCAGCCAAGCTCGACAGGGGGCCTTCTATGGCTACACCTTC; CDR3: CASSQARQGAFYGYTF
size: -; V: TRBV2; D: -; J: TRBJ1-4; DNA: TGTGCCAGCAGTGACAGGGGTGGATATAATGAAAAACTGTTTTTT; CDR3: CASSDRGGYNEKLFF
size: -; V: TRBV27; D: -; J: TRBJ2-6; DNA: TGTGCCAGCAAGACTGTGGTCCTCTCTGGGGCCAACGTCCTGACTTTC; CDR3: CASKTVVLSGANVLTF
size: -; V: TRBV5-1; D: TRBD1; J: TRBJ2-7; DNA: TGTGCCAGCAGCTCCAGACAGGGGTCTTCCCCCTACGAGCAGTACTTC; CDR3: CASSSRQGSSPYEQYF
size: -; V: TRBV30; D: -; J: TRBJ1-1; DNA: TGTGCCTGGAGTGTAATGGGTATGAAGACTGAAGCTTTCTTT; CDR3: CAWSVMGMKTEAFF
size: once; V: TRBV29-1; D: -; J: TRBJ2-7; DNA: TGCAGCGTCGAACTAGGACATTCCGTATCCTACGAGCAGTACTTC; CDR3: CSVELGHSVSYEQYF
size: -; V: TRBV19; D: -; J: TRBJ2-7; DNA: TGTGCCAGTAGTCCCCGGTTCGTTAACGACGAGCAGTACTTC; CDR3: CASSPRFVNDEQYF
size: -; V: TRBV4-1; D: -; J: TRBJ1-2; DNA: TGCGCCAGCAGCCAAGTAATTACTAACTATGGCTACACCTTC; CDR3: CASSQVITNYGYTF
size: -; V: TRBV4-2; D: -; J: TRBJ1-1; DNA: TGTGCCAGCACGGACGGTTTGACCACTGAAGCTTTCTTT; CDR3: CASTDGLTTEAFF
size: -; V: TRBV6-4; D: TRBD2; J: TRBJ2-3; DNA: TGTGCCAGCAGTGACTCTAGCGGGGGGGGCACAGATACGCAGTATTTT; CDR3: CASSDSSGGGTDTQYF
size: -; V: TRBV2; D: -; J: TRBJ1-1; DNA: TGTGCCAGCAGTGAATCAATCACTGAAGCTTTCTTT; CDR3: CASSESITEAFF
size: few; V: TRBV5-1; D: -; J: TRBJ1-5; DNA: TGCGCCAGCAGCCTAGGAGGGTTTGGCGATCAGCCCCAGCATTTT; CDR3: CASSLGGFGDQPQHF
size: few; V: TRBV7-3; D: -; J: TRBJ1-1; DNA: TGTGCCAGCAGCTTAGGCTGGAACACTGAAGCTTTCTTT; CDR3: CASSLGWNTEAFF
size: -; V: TRBV19; D: -; J: TRBJ1-1; DNA: TGTGCCAGTAGTCCTTCCGGGACAATTGAAGCTTTCTTT; CDR3: CASSPSGTIEAFF
size: once; V: TRBV6-5; D: TRBD1; J: TRBJ2-7; DNA: TGTGCCAGCAGTGCAGGGGGCGTCTACGAGCAGTACTTC; CDR3: CASSAGGVYEQYF
size: -; V: TRBV6-5; D: -; J: TRBJ1-2; DNA: TGTGCCAGCAGTCTCTCGTGGGGTTATGGCTACACCTTC; CDR3: CASSLSWGYGYTF
size: -; V: TRBV5-8; D: -; J: TRBJ1-1; DNA: TGTGCCAGCAGCTTGACAGGGTTGAACACTGAAGCTTTCTTT; CDR3: CASSLTGLNTEAFF
size: -; V: TRBV30; D: -; J: TRBJ1-6; DNA: TGTGCCTGGAACGGGGCGCTTAATTCACCCCTCCACTTT; CDR3: CAWNGALNSPLHF